This T cell receptor beta chain originates from a study of shared clonotypes between healthy human individuals. The germline V and J ends were trimmed by 2 bases and 5 bases, with 6 bases remaining between them. The CDR3 contains 12 residues. Germline assignment: CDR1 SEHNR and CDR2 FQNEAQ (reference sequence). Naive CD8 cells were CD45RO-negative, positively selected for CCR7, excluding terminally differentiated effector memory CD45RA+ cells. The repertoire was sequenced with immunoSEQ multiplex PCR; TCRdb's copy has only in-frame clones and lacks some. The data contain around 1,900,000 clones, 93% of them singletons. In regard to this clone: This same CDR3 is encoded by further DNA sequences in the sample.

The chain couples TRBV7-9 to TRBJ2-5, with D unclear. Sequenced sample: naive CD8+ T cells from PBMCs. The TCR was taken from a man between 18 and 35 years old in good health. Some clones in this sample may be carry-over from other donors' samples. The CDR3 spells CASSLTRETQYF. Written as DNA, the CDR3 is TGTGCCAGCAGCTTAACGCGGGAGACCCAGTACTTC.